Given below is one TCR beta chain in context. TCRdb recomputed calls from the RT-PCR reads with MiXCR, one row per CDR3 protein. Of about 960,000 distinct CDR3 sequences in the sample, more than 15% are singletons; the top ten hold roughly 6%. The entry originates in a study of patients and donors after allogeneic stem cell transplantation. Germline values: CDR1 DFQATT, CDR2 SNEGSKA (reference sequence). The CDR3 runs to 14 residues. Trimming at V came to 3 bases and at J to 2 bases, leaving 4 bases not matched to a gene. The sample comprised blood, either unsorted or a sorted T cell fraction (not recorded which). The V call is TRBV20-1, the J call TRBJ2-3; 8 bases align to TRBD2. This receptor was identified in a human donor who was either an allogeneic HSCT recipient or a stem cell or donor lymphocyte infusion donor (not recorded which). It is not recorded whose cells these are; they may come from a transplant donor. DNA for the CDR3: TGCAGTGCTAGTTCGCGGGAGGTCACAGATACGCAGTATTTT. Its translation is CSASSREVTDTQYF.